These T cell receptor beta chains were read from a single sample in a study of T cell repertoires in cytomegalovirus infection. TCRdb re-derived calls from the reads in MiXCR, one entry per CDR3 protein. The data hold 150,000 or so distinct CDR3 sequences, with roughly a quarter observed a single time. The sequencing input was PBMCs. The receptors here all came from a human donor in good health (CMV status not recorded). Some clones in this sample may be carry-over from other donors' samples. Both conserved end residues are part of each CDR3. The D gene is left open where the match is weak. Clone size is given for some rows only: seen once, a few or many times, or a class if the clone is expanded.

V,D,J,size,DNA,CDR3
TRBV5-4,TRBD2,TRBJ2-1,.,TGTGCCAGCAGCGATACTAGCGTTCCCTACAATGAGCAGTTCTTC,CASSDTSVPYNEQFF
TRBV7-2,TRBD2,TRBJ2-4,many,TGTGCCAGCAGCTTAGGGGGAGGGTACAAAAACATTCAGTACTTC,CASSLGGGYKNIQYF
TRBV29-1,TRBD1,TRBJ2-3,.,TGCAGCGTGGGATACAGGGGTCGGGAAGATACGCAGTATTTT,CSVGYRGREDTQYF
TRBV2,.,TRBJ1-5,few,TGTGCCAGCAGTGAGGGGGGCGGGGGCAATCAGCCCCAGCATTTT,CASSEGGGGNQPQHF
TRBV12-5,TRBD1,TRBJ2-2,.,TGTGCTAGTGGTTCGCCGGGACAGGGGAACACCGGGGAGCTGTTTTTT,CASGSPGQGNTGELFF
TRBV7-6,TRBD1,TRBJ2-3,many,TGTGCCAGCAGCTTCGAGAGACCGGGACAGGGGCTGCATTTT,CASSFERPGQGLHF
TRBV12-3/TRBV12-4,.,TRBJ2-5,few,TGTGCCAGCCGTCGGACAGAACAAGAGACCCAGTACTTC,CASRRTEQETQYF
TRBV28,TRBD1,TRBJ1-4,few,TGTGCCAGCAGTCCAGGGGGAATTGCAACTAATGAAAAACTGTTTTTT,CASSPGGIATNEKLFF
TRBV5-1,.,TRBJ1-1,many,TGCGCCAGCAGCTCAAGAGGGGGTTACACTGAAGCTTTCTTT,CASSSRGGYTEAFF
TRBV20-1,.,TRBJ1-1,.,TGCAGTGCTAGAGCTCGGGTTACTGAAGCTTTCTTT,CSARARVTEAFF
TRBV7-8,TRBD2,TRBJ2-7,many,TGTGCCAGCGGCGTAGCGGGAACCTACGAGCAGTACTTC,CASGVAGTYEQYF
TRBV15,.,TRBJ2-6,few,TGTGCCACCAGCAGAGATCCGGAGGCCAACGTCCTGACTTTC,CATSRDPEANVLTF
TRBV7-2,TRBD1,TRBJ1-2,few,TGTGCCAGCAGCTTGTGGACAGGGGGAGGCGGCTACACCTTC,CASSLWTGGGGYTF
TRBV2,.,TRBJ2-7,.,TGTGCCAGCAGGGAGGGCTCCTACGAGCAGTACTTC,CASREGSYEQYF
TRBV6-2/TRBV6-3,TRBD2,TRBJ2-1,.,TGTGCCAGCAGGCCACTAGCGGGGGGGTACAATGAGCAGTTCTTC,CASRPLAGGYNEQFF
TRBV20-1,.,TRBJ2-7,few,TGCAGTGCTCCCTTAGTCACTGGCGAGCAGTACTTC,CSAPLVTGEQYF
TRBV29-1,.,TRBJ1-2,many,TGCAGCGTTGATCCCGTGGTCGATGGCTACACCTTC,CSVDPVVDGYTF
TRBV15,TRBD2,TRBJ2-1,.,TGTGCCACCAGCAGATCGCCACGACTAGCGGTTATTAATGAGCAGTTCTTC,CATSRSPRLAVINEQFF
TRBV11-2,.,TRBJ2-2,many,TGTGCCAGCAGCTTAATGCGGACCACCGGGGAGCTGTTTTTT,CASSLMRTTGELFF
TRBV19,.,TRBJ1-2,.,TGTGCCAGCGTAGCTAACTATGGCTACACCTTC,CASVANYGYTF
TRBV7-3,TRBD2,TRBJ2-1,few,TGTGCCAGCAGCCCGGGACTAGCGGGAGGTAATGAGCAGTTCTTC,CASSPGLAGGNEQFF
TRBV7-9,TRBD1,TRBJ2-2,few,TGTGCCAGCAGCCCTCGACAGGGCGCCGGGGAGCTGTTTTTT,CASSPRQGAGELFF
TRBV12-3/TRBV12-4,TRBD1,TRBJ1-5,.,TGTGCCAGCAGTTCAGGACAGGGGTGGCAGCCCCAGCATTTT,CASSSGQGWQPQHF
TRBV6-2/TRBV6-3,.,TRBJ2-1,few,TGTGCCAGCAGTTACCCCAATGAGCAGTTCTTC,CASSYPNEQFF
TRBV7-7,.,TRBJ2-3,many,TGTGCTAGCAGCCTTAGTGCCGAGGGCACAGATACGCAGTATTTT,CASSLSAEGTDTQYF
TRBV2,.,TRBJ2-1,many,TGTGCCAGCGGGGTTATTTTAACAGGTACTGGGAATGAGCAGTTCTTC,CASGVILTGTGNEQFF
TRBV12-5,TRBD1,TRBJ2-6,.,TGTGCTAGTGGCCCGGGACAGGGGTTAGCTGGGGCCAACGTCCTGACTTTC,CASGPGQGLAGANVLTF
TRBV12-3/TRBV12-4,.,TRBJ2-1,.,TGTGCCAGCAGTTTTTCGGCCACCATTGGTGATAATGAGCAGTTCTTC,CASSFSATIGDNEQFF
TRBV28,.,TRBJ2-7,.,TGTGCCAGCAGCCTTCCCCACTACGAGCAGTACTTC,CASSLPHYEQYF
TRBV10-2,.,TRBJ1-5,.,TGCGCCAGCAGCCGAACAGGGCCCTCATATCAGCCCCAGCATTTT,CASSRTGPSYQPQHF
TRBV7-9,TRBD2,TRBJ2-1,.,TGTGCCAGCAGCTTAGCCCTTGGACTAGCGGCCTATTACAATGAGCAGTTCTTC,CASSLALGLAAYYNEQFF
TRBV4-3,.,TRBJ2-4,.,TGCGCCAGCAGCCAGGACGCCGCCCTCGCCAAAAACATTCAGTACTTC,CASSQDAALAKNIQYF
TRBV7-8,TRBD1,TRBJ2-4,many,TGTGCCAGCAGCCAAGACAGGGCCCTAGCCAAAAACATTCAGTACTTC,CASSQDRALAKNIQYF
TRBV7-6,TRBD2,TRBJ2-3,.,TGTGCCAGCAGCTCGGGACTAGCTACGAATACGCAGTATTTT,CASSSGLATNTQYF
TRBV4-1,.,TRBJ1-2,few,TGCGCCAGCAGCCAAGAGGCGCTTTATGGCTACACCTTC,CASSQEALYGYTF
TRBV5-1,.,TRBJ1-1,.,TGCGCCAGCAGCCCAGAAGCTTACGGACGGATAAACACTGAAGCTTTCTTT,CASSPEAYGRINTEAFF
TRBV7-3,.,TRBJ2-5,few,TGTGCCAGCAGCGCAGGAAATCAGTACCAAGAGACCCAGTACTTC,CASSAGNQYQETQYF
TRBV7-8,.,TRBJ1-2,many,TGTGCCAGCTCCTTGTCGTCTGCCTATGGCTACACCTTC,CASSLSSAYGYTF
TRBV20-1,.,TRBJ2-3,.,TGCAGTGCCGCACCCCCACAGGGAGTGGATACGCAGTATTTT,CSAAPPQGVDTQYF
TRBV19,TRBD1,TRBJ1-1,.,TGTGCCAGTAACGACGTGACAGGGGGCTACACTGAAGCTTTCTTT,CASNDVTGGYTEAFF
TRBV2,.,TRBJ2-5,.,TGTGCCAGCAGGGCGCAGGGACTTCAGTACCAAGAGACCCAGTACTTC,CASRAQGLQYQETQYF
TRBV18,.,TRBJ1-6,.,TGTGCCAGCTCACCACGGGGGACTGTTTATAATTCACCCCTCCACTTT,CASSPRGTVYNSPLHF
TRBV7-3,.,TRBJ2-3,many,TGTGCCAGCAGCTCGGAGGGCGGGATGCCCCCTAATGACACAGATACGCAGTATTTT,CASSSEGGMPPNDTDTQYF